This T cell receptor beta chain emerged from a study of T cells in Graves' hyperthyroidism and ophthalmopathy (dated by TCRdb to the late 2010s). Study-wide context: Peripheral blood samples were taken at the time of initial diagnosis, prior to any treatment. Prospective prediction of ophthalmopathy was tested in an independent validation cohort of approximately 18 hyperthyroidism patients and 15 to 17 patients who later progressed to ophthalmopathy. Following sampling, methimazole starting at 30 mg daily was given to hyperthyroidism patients, and high-dose intravenous methylprednisolone was given to ophthalmopathy patients. To identify distinguishing TCR V-J signatures, a discovery cohort of 90 to 100 patients was used, comprising 40 to 45 with Graves' ophthalmopathy and some 60 with stable Graves' hyperthyroidism. The study also compared thyroid tissue and blood T-cell repertoires from 5 to 7 Graves' hyperthyroidism patients. According to the paper, TCR Vbeta CDR3 sequencing was carried out on 135 peripheral blood samples, which came from 40 to 45 ophthalmopathy, approximately 78 hyperthyroidism and roughly 17 progressor patients. The 85 to 100 discovery patients were randomly split 7:3 into training and test sets. The research as a whole found: Ophthalmopathy was separated from stable hyperthyroidism by a 13 V-J signature model, with around 90% sensitivity and 81% to 83% specificity obtained in cross-validation and 80%/75% obtained in testing. In validation, the model predicted progression to ophthalmopathy with approximately 71% sensitivity and roughly 72% specificity, a median of 6.5 months before onset. No statistical method was used to fix the sample size in advance, and group allocation was not hidden from the investigators. Blood samples also contained most of the expanded thyroid clonotypes (frequency above 0.001), which suggests that blood repertoires may reflect thyroid immune responses.

This clonotype has ten or more counts. No cognate antigen has been identified for it. No qualities accompany the bases; no much larger clone lies one base away. Amplification of TCR beta CDR3 regions was carried out from RNA transcripts. The first round of RT-PCR for the TCR CDR3 was performed with the HTBI primer set and the Qiagen OneStep RT-PCR kit. Libraries were constructed in a second round of multiplex PCR, after which size selection and purification were carried out. Libraries were sequenced paired-end with 100 bp reads on an Illumina HiSeq2000. The authors' pipeline ran thus. Raw data were processed with SOAPnuke, discarding reads with adapters, uncalled bases, mean Phred below 15, or no exact constant-primer or identifier match. COPE v1.2.5 was used to merge high-quality paired reads, and clonotypes were defined as unique nucleotide sequences. MiTCR v1.1 was used to align the clonotypes against IMGT TRBV, TRBD and TRBJ reference segments. Analysis was restricted to V-J combinations with a frequency above 0.0001, which covered 98% to 99.2% of repertoires. The TCS score was defined as F50 (clonal expansion) divided by E x V (chaos), with BLOSUM62-based TCRdist calculated between CDR3 peptides within each V-J. Welch's t-statistics and random forest reduced fewer than 600 V-J features to 13, which were used in a naive Bayes classifier (R e1071). Through fastp at Q25 and MiXCR, TCRdb rebuilt clones from the public reads, retaining in-frame beta chains. Each entry is one CDR3 protein sequence, shown with its most common DNA and genes. V and J calls and clone size were set by TCRdb, not the authors. The sample table holds about 350,000 distinct CDR3 sequences, of which approximately 13% were seen once. In total, the top ten clones hold around 25% of the sample.

A patient counted as having stable Graves' hyperthyroidism if no progression to ophthalmopathy occurred over 18 months of follow-up. The hyperthyroidism patients were between 18 and 65 years old and newly diagnosed, with a disease duration of less than 2 months. The study excluded patients with uncontrolled infections, other autoimmune diseases, pregnancy or lactation. Diagnoses relied on clinical symptoms, serum thyroxine and TRAb, thyroid ultrasound and orbital computed tomography. PBMCs were separated from 7.5 to 10 ml of fresh peripheral blood using Ficoll-Paque density gradient centrifugation. Total RNA was extracted with Trizol reagent, and quality was checked on an Agilent 2100 Bioanalyzer. V is clipped by 4 bases and J by 0 bases, and the sequence between their germline boundaries is 10 bases long. Taken from cysteine to phenylalanine, the CDR3 has 15 residues. Here the CDR3 DNA is all that survives: 45 bases in frame from base 1. Reading the germline V gene gives CDR1 SGHAT and CDR2 FQNNGV.

The chain uses TRBV11-2 and TRBJ2-1, and perhaps TRBD1 as D gene, on 6 matching bases. This TCR was sampled from a woman aged 25-40 years with Graves' hyperthyroidism. What was sequenced was blood. CDR3 sequence: CASSSRGSSYNEQFF. The bases are TGTGCCAGCAGCTCCAGGGGTAGCTCCTACAATGAGCAGTTCTTC.